This T cell receptor beta chain is from a study of blood T cells in healthy people across ages. Then a second PCR, running about 6 to 11 cycles, was carried out with a sample-barcoded 5' primer and a J-beta primer mix. A tag from a template-switch adaptor with 12 random nucleotides marked each cDNA molecule. TCRdb reprocessed the 5' RACE reads with MiXCR, giving one entry per CDR3 protein. Of roughly 1.7 million distinct CDR3 sequences listed, 30% to 35% are singletons. Losses at the gene ends were 5 bases for V and 1 base for J; bases not matched to a gene: 13. CDR1 is MNHEY, CDR2 SMNVEV, per germline (reference sequence). The CDR3 sequence is 18 residues long.

V is TRBV27 and J is TRBJ1-5; TRBD1 matches at 8 bases. Sequenced sample: blood. The receptor's source is a young woman in good health. The CDR3 sequence is CASSRSPPGGWSNQPQHF. The CDR3 DNA reads as TGTGCCAGCAGTCGCTCTCCCCCAGGGGGCTGGAGCAATCAGCCCCAGCATTTT.